This is a list of T cell receptor beta chains from one sample in a study of beta chain features in type 1 diabetes. Clones were read by immunoSEQ multiplex PCR, and TCRdb kept only the in-frame ones, dropping some. Here the sample spans over 200,000 clones, about a tenth being singletons. Sequenced: naive CD4+ T cells from blood. These receptors all stem from a man aged 25 to 40 with type 1 diabetes. The CDR3 runs from the conserved cysteine through the conserved F or W. The D gene is left open where the match is weak. The size field is filled for only some rows; it gives once, few, many or a size class.

CDR3 protein: CASSPGGPPDTQYF
CDR3 DNA: TGTGCCAGCAGCCCGGGGGGGCCCCCAGATACGCAGTATTTT
D gene: TRBD2
V gene: TRBV28
clone size: -
J gene: TRBJ2-3

CDR3 protein: CASSQNRDNYGYTF
CDR3 DNA: TGTGCCAGCAGCCAAAATCGGGATAACTATGGCTACACCTTC
D gene: -
V gene: TRBV7-2
clone size: -
J gene: TRBJ1-2

CDR3 protein: CASSHTGGSTDTQYF
CDR3 DNA: TGTGCCAGCAGTCATACGGGGGGGAGCACAGATACGCAGTATTTT
D gene: TRBD2
V gene: TRBV6-6
clone size: -
J gene: TRBJ2-3

CDR3 protein: CATSPPWTQDSPLHF
CDR3 DNA: TGTGCCACCAGCCCTCCCTGGACACAAGATTCACCCCTCCACTTT
D gene: -
V gene: TRBV15
clone size: once
J gene: TRBJ1-6

CDR3 protein: CASSPGAGAGTEAFF
CDR3 DNA: TGTGCCAGCTCACCAGGTGCGGGGGCAGGCACTGAAGCTTTCTTT
D gene: -
V gene: TRBV18
clone size: few
J gene: TRBJ1-1

CDR3 protein: CATSRGARQGTEAFF
CDR3 DNA: TGTGCCACCAGCAGAGGGGCCCGGCAGGGCACTGAAGCTTTCTTT
D gene: -
V gene: TRBV15
clone size: -
J gene: TRBJ1-1

CDR3 protein: CASSQTGQNTEAFF
CDR3 DNA: TGCGCCAGCAGCCAAACAGGGCAGAACACTGAAGCTTTCTTT
D gene: -
V gene: TRBV5-1
clone size: -
J gene: TRBJ1-1

CDR3 protein: CASSLAGEATHIGYTF
CDR3 DNA: TGCGCCAGCAGCTTGGCCGGGGAGGCCACCCATATTGGCTACACCTTC
D gene: -
V gene: TRBV5-1
clone size: -
J gene: TRBJ1-2

CDR3 protein: CASSSSRDGSYEQYF
CDR3 DNA: TGTGCCAGCTCAAGCTCGCGGGACGGATCCTACGAGCAGTACTTC
D gene: -
V gene: TRBV18
clone size: once
J gene: TRBJ2-7

CDR3 protein: CAWGAPGRQPQHF
CDR3 DNA: TGTGCCTGGGGGGCCCCCGGGAGGCAGCCCCAGCATTTT
D gene: -
V gene: TRBV30
clone size: few
J gene: TRBJ1-5

CDR3 protein: CASSHPEVNSQYF
CDR3 DNA: TGTGCCAGCAGCCATCCTGAGGTTAATTCGCAGTATTTT
D gene: -
V gene: TRBV9
clone size: few
J gene: TRBJ2-3

CDR3 protein: CASSDMDRYEQYF
CDR3 DNA: TGTGCCAGCAGTGACATGGACAGGTACGAGCAGTACTTC
D gene: TRBD1
V gene: TRBV6-5
clone size: few
J gene: TRBJ2-7

CDR3 protein: CASSSPSAGAAYNEQFF
CDR3 DNA: TGTGCCAGCAGCTCACCATCGGCGGGGGCGGCCTACAATGAGCAGTTCTTC
D gene: -
V gene: TRBV7-3
clone size: once
J gene: TRBJ2-1

CDR3 protein: CASSSRPLSGQSYNEQFF
CDR3 DNA: TGCGCCAGCAGCTCGAGACCCTTATCGGGACAGTCATACAATGAGCAGTTCTTC
D gene: TRBD1
V gene: TRBV5-1
clone size: -
J gene: TRBJ2-1

CDR3 protein: CASSLGGLAGTDTQYF
CDR3 DNA: TGTGCCAGTAGTTTGGGGGGACTAGCCGGCACAGATACGCAGTATTTT
D gene: TRBD2
V gene: TRBV19
clone size: -
J gene: TRBJ2-3

CDR3 protein: CASSEGGSYNEQFF
CDR3 DNA: TGTGCCAGCAGTGAGGGGGGCTCCTACAATGAGCAGTTCTTC
D gene: -
V gene: TRBV6-1
clone size: -
J gene: TRBJ2-1

CDR3 protein: CASSRDRATDTQYF
CDR3 DNA: TGTGCCAGCAGTCGGGACAGGGCCACAGATACGCAGTATTTT
D gene: TRBD1
V gene: TRBV5-4
clone size: few
J gene: TRBJ2-3